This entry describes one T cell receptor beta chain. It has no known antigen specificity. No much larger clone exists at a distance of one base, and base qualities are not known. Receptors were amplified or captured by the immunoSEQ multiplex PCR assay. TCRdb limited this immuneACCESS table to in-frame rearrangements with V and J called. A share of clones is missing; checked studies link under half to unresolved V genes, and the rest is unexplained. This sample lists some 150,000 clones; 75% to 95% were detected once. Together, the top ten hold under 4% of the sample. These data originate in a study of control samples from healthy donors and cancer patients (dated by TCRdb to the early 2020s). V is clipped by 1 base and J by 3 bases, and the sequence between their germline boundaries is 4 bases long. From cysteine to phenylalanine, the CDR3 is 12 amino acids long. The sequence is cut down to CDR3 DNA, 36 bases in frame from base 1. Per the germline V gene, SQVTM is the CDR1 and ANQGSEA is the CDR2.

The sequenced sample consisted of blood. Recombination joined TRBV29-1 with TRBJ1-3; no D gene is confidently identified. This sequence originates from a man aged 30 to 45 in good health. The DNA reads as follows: TGCAGCGTTGAAGGGGTTGGAAACACCATATATTTT. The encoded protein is CSVEGVGNTIYF.